These T cell receptor beta chains were read from a single sample in a study of blood T cell repertoires in COVID-19. TCRdb keeps only in-frame clones here, not all; method: immunoSEQ multiplex PCR. The table lists about 120,000 clones, 70% to 85% of them singletons. Sequenced sample: peripheral blood. These receptors came from a man aged 70 or older with active or convalescent COVID-19. CDR3s include the opening cysteine and the closing phenylalanine or tryptophan. The order of the fields is V gene, J gene, clone size, D gene, CDR3 protein, CDR3 DNA. A D gene is named only where the DNA matches it firmly. Part of the rows lack a size; the others show once, few, many or a class for expanded clones.

TRBV3-1/TRBV3-2	TRBJ1-6	-	TRBD1	CASSQESVTGESPLHF	TGTGCCAGCAGCCAAGAATCCGTGACAGGGGAATCACCCCTCCACTTT
TRBV7-2	TRBJ2-7	-	TRBD1	CASSTRQGTADEQYF	TGTGCCAGCAGCACTCGACAGGGAACGGCCGACGAGCAGTACTTC
TRBV29-1	TRBJ2-5	-	TRBD1	CSVPGQGVGETQYF	TGCAGCGTGCCGGGACAGGGGGTAGGAGAGACCCAGTACTTC
TRBV6-1	TRBJ2-5	-	-	CASSEVGETQYF	TGTGCCAGCAGTGAAGTGGGCGAGACCCAGTACTTC
TRBV24-1	TRBJ2-3	-	TRBD1	CATSAGTGKPTDTQYF	TGTGCCACCAGTGCGGGGACAGGCAAACCCACAGATACGCAGTATTTT
TRBV11-2	TRBJ1-4	-	-	CASSLGGGKTNEKLFF	TGTGCCAGCAGCTTAGGTGGCGGGAAAACTAATGAAAAACTGTTTTTT
TRBV7-8	TRBJ2-2	few	-	CASSLALEMKLFF	TGTGCCAGCAGCTTAGCGCTTGAGATGAAGCTGTTTTTT
TRBV19	TRBJ1-3	-	-	CASSIGWASGNTIYF	TGTGCCAGTAGTATAGGGTGGGCCTCTGGAAACACCATATATTTT
TRBV7-2	TRBJ2-6	-	-	CASSPLALSGANVLTF	TGTGCCAGCAGCCCTCTAGCACTCTCTGGGGCCAACGTCCTGACTTTC
TRBV19	TRBJ1-5	-	TRBD1	CASSVGQGARGNQPQHF	TGTGCCAGTAGTGTGGGGCAGGGGGCGCGGGGCAATCAGCCCCAGCATTTT
TRBV11-2	TRBJ1-2	many	TRBD1	CASSLKMGQGAIYGYTF	TGTGCCAGCAGCTTAAAGATGGGACAGGGGGCTATCTATGGCTACACCTTC
TRBV5-4	TRBJ2-3	-	-	CASSTGSDTQYF	TGTGCCAGCAGCACAGGGTCCGATACGCAGTATTTT
TRBV7-9	TRBJ2-2	-	-	CASSPGIGELFF	TGTGCCAGCAGCCCAGGTATCGGGGAGCTGTTTTTT
TRBV24-1	TRBJ2-1	-	TRBD2	CATSDPLSGDNEQFF	TGTGCCACCAGTGATCCTCTTAGCGGGGACAATGAGCAGTTCTTC
TRBV5-1	TRBJ2-3	-	TRBD1	CASSLAPDRGRSDTQYF	TGCGCCAGCAGCTTGGCCCCGGACAGGGGGCGATCAGATACGCAGTATTTT
TRBV23-1	TRBJ1-4	-	TRBD1	CASPGTGEEKLFF	TGCGCCAGCCCCGGGACAGGGGAAGAAAAACTGTTTTTT
TRBV6-5	TRBJ2-1	-	-	CASTSRSYNEQFF	TGTGCCAGCACTTCGCGGTCCTACAATGAGCAGTTCTTC
TRBV2	TRBJ2-4	-	-	CASSQSSAKNIQYF	TGTGCCAGCAGTCAGTCTTCCGCCAAAAACATTCAGTACTTC
TRBV2	TRBJ1-2	once	TRBD1	CASSQTGLLYGYTF	TGTGCCAGCAGTCAGACAGGGCTCCTCTATGGCTACACCTTC
TRBV6-6	TRBJ1-5	-	-	CASHGSNQPQHF	TGTGCCAGCCACGGTAGCAATCAGCCCCAGCATTTT
TRBV4-1	TRBJ2-3	-	TRBD1	CASSQLATGQGTDTQYF	TGCGCCAGCAGCCAACTGGCGACAGGGCAAGGCACAGATACGCAGTATTTT
TRBV6-2/TRBV6-3	TRBJ1-1	-	TRBD1	CASSTDRGNTEAFF	TGTGCCAGCAGTACCGACAGGGGGAACACTGAAGCTTTCTTT
TRBV28	TRBJ1-4	few	TRBD1	CASSTTGAANEKLFF	TGTGCCAGCAGTACCACAGGGGCTGCTAATGAAAAACTGTTTTTT
TRBV4-3	TRBJ2-5	many	TRBD2	CASSQDGPSGELETQYF	TGCGCCAGCAGCCAAGATGGCCCTAGCGGGGAGTTAGAGACCCAGTACTTC
TRBV2	TRBJ2-6	-	-	CASRGVRSGANVLTF	TGTGCCAGCAGAGGGGTTCGGTCTGGGGCCAACGTCCTGACTTTC
TRBV11-3	TRBJ2-7	-	-	CASSENDYEQYF	TGTGCCAGCAGCGAGAACGACTACGAGCAGTACTTC
TRBV10-3	TRBJ1-1	-	TRBD1	CAISGDRDVGAFF	TGTGCCATCAGTGGGGACAGGGACGTGGGGGCTTTCTTT
TRBV9	TRBJ2-3	-	-	CASSIDLVRTDTQYF	TGTGCCAGCAGCATCGACTTAGTCCGCACAGATACGCAGTATTTT
TRBV7-2	TRBJ2-1	-	TRBD1	CASSPDRGKVEQFF	TGTGCCAGCAGCCCGGACAGGGGCAAGGTTGAGCAGTTCTTC
TRBV7-2	TRBJ2-3	-	-	CASSPLGWDTQYF	TGTGCCAGCAGCCCCCTCGGGTGGGATACGCAGTATTTT
TRBV9	TRBJ1-5	-	-	CASSVVGRLINQPQHF	TGTGCCAGCAGCGTAGTAGGCAGGCTTATCAATCAGCCCCAGCATTTT
TRBV4-3	TRBJ2-5	-	TRBD1	CASSQDGRGETQYF	TGCGCCAGCAGCCAGGACGGCAGGGGGGAGACCCAGTACTTC
TRBV24-1	TRBJ2-3	-	TRBD2	CATSGRGDSTDTQYF	TGTGCCACCAGTGGACGGGGGGATAGCACAGATACGCAGTATTTT
TRBV6-2/TRBV6-3	TRBJ1-2	-	TRBD1	CASSYSIGGTDRRYYGYTF	TGTGCCAGCAGTTACTCGATTGGGGGGACGGACAGGCGATACTATGGCTACACCTTC
TRBV11-2	TRBJ1-2	-	TRBD1	CASSLSLDRETF	TGTGCCAGCAGCTTATCCCTGGACAGGGAAACCTTC
TRBV27	TRBJ2-7	-	TRBD2	CASSFLGEGEQYF	TGTGCCAGCAGCTTCCTGGGGGAGGGCGAGCAGTACTTC
TRBV7-9	TRBJ2-5	-	TRBD1	CASSLGQGMETQYF	TGTGCCAGCAGCTTAGGACAGGGGATGGAGACCCAGTACTTC
TRBV11-2	TRBJ1-6	-	-	CASSLDPGNSPLHF	TGTGCCAGCAGCTTAGACCCGGGAAATTCACCCCTCCACTTT
TRBV19	TRBJ1-1	-	-	CASSIDRGGTEAFF	TGTGCCAGTAGTATAGATCGGGGGGGGACTGAAGCTTTCTTT
TRBV3-1/TRBV3-2	TRBJ2-3	-	TRBD2	CASSRSGGTDTQYF	TGTGCCAGCAGCCGTAGCGGGGGCACAGATACGCAGTATTTT
TRBV29-1	TRBJ1-1	-	-	CSVEVFRVGGRRGAFF	TGCAGCGTTGAAGTTTTTAGGGTAGGAGGCCGTCGTGGGGCTTTCTTT
TRBV5-6	TRBJ1-5	-	TRBD1	CASSWGTGIDQPQHF	TGTGCCAGCAGCTGGGGGACAGGGATTGATCAGCCCCAGCATTTT
TRBV7-2	TRBJ2-1	-	TRBD2	CASSEPSPGLGPFF	TGTGCCAGCAGCGAACCATCACCGGGACTAGGGCCGTTCTTC
TRBV15	TRBJ1-1	-	TRBD1	CATSRDIIQGYPTEAFF	TGTGCCACCAGCAGAGATATTATACAGGGGTACCCGACAGAAGCTTTCTTT
TRBV5-8	TRBJ2-5	-	-	CASSLPGLETQYF	TGTGCCAGCAGCTTGCCGGGTTTAGAGACCCAGTACTTC
TRBV28	TRBJ1-1	-	TRBD1	CASSQLDRVGTEAFF	TGTGCCAGCAGTCAGCTTGACAGGGTGGGTACTGAAGCTTTCTTT
TRBV19	TRBJ1-1	-	-	CASSTSILTEAFF	TGTGCCAGTAGTACCAGTATTCTCACTGAAGCTTTCTTT
TRBV6-1	TRBJ1-2	-	TRBD1	CASSERTGDLGYTF	TGTGCCAGCAGTGAAAGGACAGGGGATCTTGGCTACACCTTC
TRBV6-2/TRBV6-3	TRBJ2-6	-	TRBD1	CASSGLTGWSGANVLTF	TGTGCCAGCAGTGGCCTGACAGGGTGGTCTGGGGCCAACGTCCTGACTTTC
TRBV12-3/TRBV12-4	TRBJ1-1	-	-	CASSLSVNTEAFF	TGTGCCAGCAGTCTTTCAGTGAACACTGAAGCTTTCTTT
TRBV20-1	TRBJ2-1	few	TRBD2	CSASPTSGYNEQFF	TGCAGTGCTAGTCCGACTAGCGGGTACAATGAGCAGTTCTTC
TRBV5-1	TRBJ2-5	-	-	CASSMGPLRQETQYF	TGCGCCAGCAGCATGGGCCCCTTGCGGCAAGAGACCCAGTACTTC
TRBV7-2	TRBJ2-2	-	TRBD1	CASSPLASGGGELFF	TGTGCCAGCAGCCCTTTAGCGTCAGGGGGCGGGGAGCTGTTTTTT
TRBV2	TRBJ2-3	-	-	CASSDQSDTQYF	TGTGCCAGCAGTGACCAGTCAGATACGCAGTATTTT
TRBV29-1	TRBJ2-3	-	TRBD2	CSVALADADTQYF	TGCAGCGTAGCACTAGCGGACGCAGATACGCAGTATTTT
TRBV30	TRBJ1-1	-	-	CALTRRNTEAFF	TGTGCCTTGACTAGGAGGAACACTGAAGCTTTCTTT
TRBV6-2/TRBV6-3	TRBJ2-7	-	-	CASSYGTDSSYEQYF	TGTGCCAGCAGTTACGGGACGGACAGCTCCTACGAGCAGTACTTC
TRBV11-1	TRBJ1-5	-	-	CASSLPQGGNQPQHF	TGTGCCAGCAGCTTACCACAGGGCGGCAATCAGCCCCAGCATTTT